This paragraph reports one T cell receptor (beta chain). This sample was taken from a study of monozygotic twins with inflammatory bowel disease. Blood was drawn at around 2.5 ml per donor. CDR3 length: 15 amino acids. CDR1 and CDR2 from the germline V gene are LGHNA and YNFKEQ. UMIs incorporating a 6-nucleotide sample barcode were appended by means of template switching. From the 5' RACE reads, TCRdb lists one entry per CDR3 protein and no DNA. The table lists more than 300,000 distinct CDR3 sequences. The chain couples TRBV4-2 to TRBJ2-1; TCRdb returns TRBD2, unconfirmable since there is no DNA. The material sequenced was blood. The TCR originated in a human donor with ulcerative colitis or Crohn's disease, or a healthy co-twin of an affected twin (not recorded which). CDR3 sequence: CASSQYSTSGAEQFF.